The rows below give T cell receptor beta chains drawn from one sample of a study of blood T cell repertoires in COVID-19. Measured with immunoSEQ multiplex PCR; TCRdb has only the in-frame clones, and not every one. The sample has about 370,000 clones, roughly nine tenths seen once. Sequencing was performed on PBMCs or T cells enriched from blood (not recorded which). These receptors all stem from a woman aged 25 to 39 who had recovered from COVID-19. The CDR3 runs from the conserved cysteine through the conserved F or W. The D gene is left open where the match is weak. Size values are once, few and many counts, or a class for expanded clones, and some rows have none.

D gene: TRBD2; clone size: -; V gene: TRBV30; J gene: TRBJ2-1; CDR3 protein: CAWTTGTSGAYNEQFF; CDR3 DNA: TGTGCCTGGACCACAGGGACTAGCGGAGCCTACAATGAGCAGTTCTTC
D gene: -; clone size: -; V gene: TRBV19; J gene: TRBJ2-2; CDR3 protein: CASSVTRGNTGELFF; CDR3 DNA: TGTGCCAGTTCGGTGACCCGGGGGAACACCGGGGAGCTGTTTTTT
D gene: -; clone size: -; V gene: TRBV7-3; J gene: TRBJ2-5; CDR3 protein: CASSSDARGTQYF; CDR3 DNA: TGTGCCAGCAGTTCAGACGCTCGGGGGACCCAGTACTTC
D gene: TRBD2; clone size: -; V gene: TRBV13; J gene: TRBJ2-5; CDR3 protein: CASSLVGLAGREETQYF; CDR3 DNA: TGTGCCAGCAGCTTAGTGGGACTAGCGGGAAGGGAGGAGACCCAGTACTTC
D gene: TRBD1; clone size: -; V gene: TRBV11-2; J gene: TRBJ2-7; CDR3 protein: CASNPTGISYEQYF; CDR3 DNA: TGTGCCAGCAACCCGACAGGGATCTCCTACGAGCAGTACTTC
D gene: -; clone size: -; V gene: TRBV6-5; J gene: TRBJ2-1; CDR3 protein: CATTRTTTYNEQFF; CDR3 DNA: TGTGCCACTACCCGCACTACTACCTACAATGAGCAGTTCTTC
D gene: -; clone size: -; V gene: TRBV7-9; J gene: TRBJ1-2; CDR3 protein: CASSLEASGGGYTF; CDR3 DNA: TGTGCCAGCAGCTTAGAAGCATCTGGGGGCGGCTACACCTTC
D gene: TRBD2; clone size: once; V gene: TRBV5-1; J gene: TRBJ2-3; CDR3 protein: CASSLARLAGTDTQYF; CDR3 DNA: TGCGCCAGCAGCTTGGCCAGACTAGCAGGCACAGATACGCAGTATTTT
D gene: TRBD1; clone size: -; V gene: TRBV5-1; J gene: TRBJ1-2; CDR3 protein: CASSFKQGPYGYTF; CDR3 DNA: TGCGCCAGCAGCTTTAAACAGGGGCCATATGGCTACACCTTC
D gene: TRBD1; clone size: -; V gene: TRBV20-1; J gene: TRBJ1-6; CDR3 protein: CSASASGTDYSPLHF; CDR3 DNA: TGCAGTGCTAGTGCCTCCGGGACAGACTATTCACCCCTCCACTTT
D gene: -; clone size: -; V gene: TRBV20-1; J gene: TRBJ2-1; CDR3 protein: CSARDGSEQFF; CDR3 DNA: TGCAGTGCTAGAGACGGGAGTGAGCAGTTCTTC
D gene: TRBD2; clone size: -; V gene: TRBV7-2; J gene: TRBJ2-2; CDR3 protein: CASSPYGGGTGELFF; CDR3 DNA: TGTGCCAGCAGCCCATACGGGGGGGGCACCGGGGAGCTGTTTTTT
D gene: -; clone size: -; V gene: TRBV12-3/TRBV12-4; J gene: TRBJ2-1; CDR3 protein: CASRESTRLEQFF; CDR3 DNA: TGTGCCAGCAGGGAGTCGACTAGACTTGAGCAGTTCTTC
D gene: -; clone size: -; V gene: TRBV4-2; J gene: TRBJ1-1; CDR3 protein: CASSQQEVPNTEAFF; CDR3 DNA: TGTGCCAGCAGCCAACAGGAAGTGCCGAACACTGAAGCTTTCTTT
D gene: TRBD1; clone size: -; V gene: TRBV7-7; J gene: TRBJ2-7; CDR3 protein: CASSKDRGYEQYF; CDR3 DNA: TGTGCTAGCAGCAAGGACAGGGGCTACGAGCAGTACTTC
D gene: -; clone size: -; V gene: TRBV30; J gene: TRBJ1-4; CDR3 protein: CAWTPGTQDEKLFF; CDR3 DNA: TGTGCCTGGACTCCCGGGACACAGGACGAAAAACTGTTTTTT
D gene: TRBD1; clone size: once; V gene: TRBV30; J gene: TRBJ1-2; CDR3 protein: CAWGTGGTNYGYTF; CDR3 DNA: TGTGCCTGGGGAACAGGGGGCACTAACTATGGCTACACCTTC
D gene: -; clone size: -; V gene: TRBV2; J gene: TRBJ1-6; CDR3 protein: CASSEGLSPLHF; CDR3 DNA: TGTGCCAGCAGTGAAGGGCTCTCACCCCTCCACTTT
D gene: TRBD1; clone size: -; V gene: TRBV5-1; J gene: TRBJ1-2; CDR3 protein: CASSPGQGYESYGYTF; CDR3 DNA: TGCGCCAGCAGCCCGGGACAGGGTTATGAATCCTATGGCTACACCTTC
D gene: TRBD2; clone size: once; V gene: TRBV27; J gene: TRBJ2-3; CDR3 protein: CASSLLTLAGGTDTQYF; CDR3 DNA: TGTGCCAGCAGTTTATTGACCCTAGCGGGGGGCACAGATACGCAGTATTTT
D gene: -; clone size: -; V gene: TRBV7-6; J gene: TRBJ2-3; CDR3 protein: CASSLAFGGRDTQYF; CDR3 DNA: TGTGCCAGCAGCTTAGCATTCGGGGGAAGGGATACGCAGTATTTT
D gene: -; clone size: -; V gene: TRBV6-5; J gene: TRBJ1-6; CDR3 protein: CASSSGTYSPLHF; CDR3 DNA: TGTGCCAGCAGTTCCGGGACATACTCACCCCTCCACTTT
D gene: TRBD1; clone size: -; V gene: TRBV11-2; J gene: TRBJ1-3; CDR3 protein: CASSTGVIGNTIYF; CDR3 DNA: TGTGCCAGCAGCACAGGGGTGATTGGAAACACCATATATTTT
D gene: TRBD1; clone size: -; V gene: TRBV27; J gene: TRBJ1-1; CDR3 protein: CASSLIQGTPEAFF; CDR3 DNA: TGTGCCAGCAGTCTTATACAGGGGACTCCTGAAGCTTTCTTT
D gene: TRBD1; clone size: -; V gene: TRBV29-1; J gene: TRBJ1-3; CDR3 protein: CSVLTGMNTIYF; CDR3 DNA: TGCAGCGTGCTGACAGGGATGAACACCATATATTTT
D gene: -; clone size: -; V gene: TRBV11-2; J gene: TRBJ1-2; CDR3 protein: CASSFNLGRRDGYTF; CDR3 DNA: TGTGCCAGCAGCTTCAATTTGGGGCGCCGAGATGGCTACACCTTC
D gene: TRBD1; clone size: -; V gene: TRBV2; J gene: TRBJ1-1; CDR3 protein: CASTGQADEAFF; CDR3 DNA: TGTGCCAGCACAGGACAGGCCGATGAAGCTTTCTTT
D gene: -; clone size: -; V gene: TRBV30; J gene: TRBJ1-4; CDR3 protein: CAWSGEAVREKLFF; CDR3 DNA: TGTGCCTGGAGTGGAGAGGCAGTTAGGGAAAAACTGTTTTTT
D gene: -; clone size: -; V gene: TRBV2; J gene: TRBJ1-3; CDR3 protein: CASNPNGGYNTIYF; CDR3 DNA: TGTGCCAGCAACCCGAACGGAGGGTACAACACCATATATTTT
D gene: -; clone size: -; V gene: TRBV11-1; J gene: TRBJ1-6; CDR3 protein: CASSFHSSSPLHF; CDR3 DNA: TGTGCCAGCAGCTTCCATTCGAGTTCACCCCTCCACTTT
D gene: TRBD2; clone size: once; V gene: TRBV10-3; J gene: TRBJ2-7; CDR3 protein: CAISESGRGYEQYF; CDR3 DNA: TGTGCCATCAGTGAGTCGGGGAGGGGTTACGAGCAGTACTTC
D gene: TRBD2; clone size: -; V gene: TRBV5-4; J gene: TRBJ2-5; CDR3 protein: CASSLGASGSETQYF; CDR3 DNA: TGTGCCAGCAGCTTGGGCGCTAGCGGGTCCGAGACCCAGTACTTC
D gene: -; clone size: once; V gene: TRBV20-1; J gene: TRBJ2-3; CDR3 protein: CSASDPSRDTQYF; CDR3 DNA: TGCAGTGCTAGTGACCCTAGCAGAGATACGCAGTATTTT
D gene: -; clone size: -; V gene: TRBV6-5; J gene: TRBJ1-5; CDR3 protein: CASSRGGQPQHF; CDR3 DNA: TGTGCCAGCAGTCGGGGTGGCCAGCCCCAGCATTTT
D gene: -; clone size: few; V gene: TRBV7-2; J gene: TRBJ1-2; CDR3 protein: CASSPGHRVYGYTF; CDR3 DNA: TGTGCCAGCAGCCCAGGGCACAGGGTATATGGCTACACCTTC
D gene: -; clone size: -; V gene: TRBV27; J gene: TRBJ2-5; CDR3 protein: CASSFLGGETQYF; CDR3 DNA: TGTGCCAGCAGTTTCCTAGGCGGGGAGACCCAGTACTTC
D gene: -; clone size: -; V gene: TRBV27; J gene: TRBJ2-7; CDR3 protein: CASSPSVTYEQYF; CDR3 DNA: TGTGCCAGCAGTCCGAGCGTTACCTACGAGCAGTACTTC
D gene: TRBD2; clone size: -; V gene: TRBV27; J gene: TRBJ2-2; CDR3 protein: CASSPKRGILTGELFF; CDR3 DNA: TGTGCCAGCAGTCCTAAGCGGGGCATACTCACCGGGGAGCTGTTTTTT
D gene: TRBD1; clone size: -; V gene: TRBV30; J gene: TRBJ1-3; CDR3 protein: CAWSKITGGGNTIYF; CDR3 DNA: TGTGCCTGGAGTAAGATTACAGGGGGGGGAAACACCATATATTTT
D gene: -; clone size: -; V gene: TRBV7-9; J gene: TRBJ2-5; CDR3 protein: CASSQLATQYF; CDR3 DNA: TGTGCCAGCAGCCAACTAGCGACCCAGTACTTC
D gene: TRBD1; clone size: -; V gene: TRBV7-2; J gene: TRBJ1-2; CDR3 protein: CASSFTGGGYTF; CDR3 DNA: TGTGCCAGCAGCTTCACAGGGGGCGGCTACACCTTC
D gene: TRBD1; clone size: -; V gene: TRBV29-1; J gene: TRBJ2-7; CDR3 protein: CSARGQAGYEQYF; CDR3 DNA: TGCAGCGCCCGTGGACAGGCTGGCTACGAGCAGTACTTC
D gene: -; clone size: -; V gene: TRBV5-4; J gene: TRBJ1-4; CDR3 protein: CASSPDRKENEKLFF; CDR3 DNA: TGTGCCAGCAGCCCTGACAGGAAGGAGAATGAAAAACTGTTTTTT
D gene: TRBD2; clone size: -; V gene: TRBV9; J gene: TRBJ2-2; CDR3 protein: CASSVDSGDSTGELFF; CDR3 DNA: TGTGCCAGCAGCGTAGATAGCGGGGATAGCACCGGGGAGCTGTTTTTT
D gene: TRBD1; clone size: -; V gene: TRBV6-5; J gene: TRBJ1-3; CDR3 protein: CASRIDRDRNTIYF; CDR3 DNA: TGTGCCAGCAGGATAGACAGGGATAGAAACACCATATATTTT